The 17 T cell receptor beta chains listed next were all sequenced from one sample in a study of blood T cells in healthy people across ages. PCR was performed a second time for roughly 7 to 11 cycles using a sample-barcoded 5' primer and a J-beta primer mix. TCRdb fed the 5' RACE reads into MiXCR, producing one record per CDR3 protein. In the table there are roughly 1,500,000 distinct CDR3 sequences, about 31% of which are singletons. The sequenced sample was blood. These receptors originate from a woman in her twenties or thirties in good health.

This clonotype was seen more than once but under ten times. The chain combines TRBV9 with TRBJ2-3, with D hard to call. Trimming left V 3 bases short and J 8 bases short, with 13 bases between. The CDR3 contains 13 residues. Germline V gives CDR1 SGDLS, CDR2 YYNGEE. CDR3 in amino acids: CASSEVVLGTQYF. The CDR3 coding sequence is TGTGCCAGCAGCGAGGTTGTCCTTGGTACGCAGTATTTT. The full variable domain, rest sourced from reference TRBV9 and TRBJ2-3, is DSGVTQTPKHLITATGQRVTLRCSPRSGDLSVYWYQQSLDQGLQFLIQYYNGEERAKGNILERFSAQQFPDLHSELNLSSLELGDSALYFCASSEVVLGTQYFGPGTRLTVL.

For this clonotype: Germline and junction disagree at one end, which may indicate a read error. This chain connects TRBV12-3 or TRBV12-4 to TRBJ2-7; D is possibly TRBD1 (6 bases). The CDR3 is 14 amino acids. CDR3 DNA sequence: TGTGCCAGCAGTCCTCGGACAGTCAGTTACGGGCAGTACTTC. It is translated as CASSPRTVSYGQYF.

This clonotype was seen at least ten times. The J gene is TRBJ2-5, the V gene TRBV10-1; D might be TRBD1 (6 bases). Trimming took 4 bases from V and 5 from J, leaving 14 bases between them. CDR3 length: 14 residues. The germline V gene encodes CDR1 WNHNN and CDR2 SYGVQD (reference sequence). The CDR3 coding sequence is TGCGCCAGCAGTGCGGCAGGGGAGAGTGAGACCCAGTACTTC. The encoded protein is CASSAAGESETQYF.

This clonotype was counted between two and nine times. DNA for the CDR3: TGTGCCAGCAGCTCCACGGGGTGGGGGAGCACAGATACGCAGTATTTT. This codes for CASSSTGWGSTDTQYF. The genes are TRBV7-2 and TRBJ2-3, with D perhaps being TRBD1 or TRBD2 (5 bases each). Deletions cut 4 bases from V and 0 bases from J, with 14 bases between. Germline CDR1 is SGHTA and CDR2 is FQGNSA. CDR3 length: 16 residues.

V and J are TRBV7-9 and TRBJ2-3; TRBD2 matches at 9 bases. The CDR3 totals 15 residues. Unmatched junction bases numbered 5, after V lost 6 bases and J lost 1 base. Looked up from germline, CDR1 is SEHNR and CDR2 is FQNEAQ (reference sequence). This chain's CDR3 is CASRFLAGGTDTQYF. For the CDR3, the DNA is TGTGCCAGCAGGTTCTTAGCGGGGGGCACAGATACGCAGTATTTT. Variable domain in full (rest from reference TRBV7-9 and TRBJ2-3): DTGVSQNPRHKITKRGQNVTFRCDPISEHNRLYWYRQTLGQGPEFLTYFQNEAQLEKSRLLSDRFSAERPKGSFSTLEIQRTEQGDSAMYLCASRFLAGGTDTQYFGPGTRLTVL.

V is TRBV15 and J is TRBJ1-2, with TRBD1 matching over 10 bases. This CDR3 comprises 14 residues. The V segment lost 6 bases and the J segment 5 bases; nucleotides outside the gene matches: 6. The germline V gene has CDR1 LNHNV and CDR2 YYDKDF (reference sequence). CDR3 bases: TGTGCCACCAGTCCGGGACAGGGGAAGTATGGCTACACCTTC. This gives the protein CATSPGQGKYGYTF. Full variable domain (missing parts from reference TRBV15 and TRBJ1-2): DAMVIQNPRYQVTQFGKPVTLSCSQTLNHNVMYWYQQKSSQAPKLLFHYYDKDFNNEADTPDNFQSRRPNTSFCFLDIRSPGLGDTAMYLCATSPGQGKYGYTFGSGTRLTVV.

This clonotype came up a few times. This chain joins TRBV6-1 and TRBJ1-2; the D is unclear. CDR3 length equals 14 residues. The V end was cut by 6 bases, the J end by 9 bases, with 20 bases between. The germline V gene encodes CDR1 MNHNS and CDR2 SASEGT. Written as DNA, the CDR3 is TGTGCCAGCAGACCTCAGGAAACCAGCTGGAGCTACACCTTC. Its translation: CASRPQETSWSYTF.

This clonotype came up a few times. The chain carries TRBV24-1 and TRBJ1-5, with D uncertain. The CDR3 runs 14 residues. Germline assignment: CDR1 KGHDR and CDR2 SFDVKD. Trimming stripped 5 bases from V and 0 bases from J, with 7 bases between. Written as DNA, the CDR3 is TGTGCCACCAGTGGGCGGGTTAGCAATCAGCCCCAGCATTTT. Translation gives CATSGRVSNQPQHF.

As for this clonotype: Mismatch with germline at one junction end may stem from a read error. The V and J genes are TRBV7-9 and TRBJ1-1; D may be TRBD1 (5 bases). The CDR3 runs 13 residues. The germline CDR1 and CDR2 sequences are SEHNR and FQNEAQ (reference sequence). This chain's CDR3 is CASSLADTTGAFF. CDR3 sequence (DNA): TGTGCCAGCAGCTTAGCGGACACAACTGGAGCTTTCTTT.

This clonotype was seen many times. This may be a read error, as it is one base from a much larger clone. The chain has TRBV6-6 and TRBJ2-7; 7 nucleotides align to TRBD2. The CDR3 is 11 residues long. V lost 8 bases and J lost 2; bases outside the gene matches: 0. The germline CDR1 and CDR2 sequences are MNHNY and SVGAGI (reference sequence). The CDR3 nucleotides read TGTGCCAGCGGGAGGGCCTACGAGCAGTACTTC. It translates to CASGRAYEQYF.

The V and J genes are TRBV5-5 and TRBJ2-5, with a possible D match to TRBD1 (5 bases). The CDR3 consists of 14 residues. V lost 0 bases to trimming and J lost 7 bases, with 13 bases between them. The germline V gene encodes CDR1 SGHKS and CDR2 YYEKEE (reference sequence). The CDR3 DNA sequence: TGTGCCAGCAGCTTGGAAGGCAGGGAAGGGACCCAGTACTTC. It is translated as CASSLEGREGTQYF.

DNA for the CDR3: TGTGCTAGTGGCCCTTCGGGGGATACGCAGTATTTT. It codes for CASGPSGDTQYF. The chain recombines TRBV12-5 with TRBJ2-3, with D possibly TRBD2 on 5 matching bases. The germline V and J ends were trimmed by 6 bases and 6 bases, with 10 bases remaining between them. In germline, CDR1 is LGHNT, CDR2 FRNRAP. CDR3 length: 12 amino acids.

The V and J genes are TRBV21-1 and TRBJ2-7. TRBV21-1 is designated a pseudogene. CDR3 length: 16 residues. This chain's CDR3 is CASSKGRQVIFYEQYF. The CDR3 bases are TGTGCCAGCAGCAAAGGACGCCAGGTCATCTTCTACGAGCAGTACTTC.

This clonotype occurred many times. V gene TRBV4-2 combines with J gene TRBJ2-5, with TRBD2 matching over 12 bases. Trimming at V came to 4 bases and at J to 2 bases, leaving 8 bases not matched to a gene. CDR1 is LGHNA, CDR2 YNFKEQ, per germline. The CDR3 is made up of 17 amino acids. Here the CDR3 reads CASSPRTSGTVQETQYF. The CDR3 nucleotides read TGTGCCAGCAGCCCCAGGACTAGCGGGACCGTACAAGAGACCCAGTACTTC.

The chain carries TRBV13 and TRBJ2-1, with 7 bases lining up with TRBD2. The CDR3 length is 16 residues. J was trimmed by 6 bases and V by 6 bases; bases with no gene match: 14. The germline V gene encodes CDR1 PRHDT and CDR2 FYEKMQ (reference sequence). This CDR3 reads CASRHLAEPLSNEQFF. The CDR3 DNA follows: TGTGCCAGCAGACACCTAGCGGAGCCTCTGTCCAATGAGCAGTTCTTC.

This clonotype was picked up many times. V usage is TRBV29-1 and J usage is TRBJ2-7, with a tentative D call TRBD2 (5 bases). Trimming removed 5 bases from V and 7 bases from J, with 18 bases in between. The CDR3 totals 13 residues. The germline gives CDR1 SQVTM, CDR2 ANQGSEA. CDR3 sequence reads: CSVLRASEGEQYF. CDR3 nucleotide sequence: TGCAGCGTTCTAAGGGCCAGCGAGGGAGAGCAGTACTTC.

The gene calls are TRBV2 and TRBJ2-7; D gene unclear. The CDR3 is 17 residues long. Trimming left V 2 bases short and J 3 bases short, with 20 bases between. Germline CDR1 and CDR2: SNHLY and FYNNEI. The CDR3 loop is CASSENRADLYVYEQYF. In nucleotides, the CDR3 is TGTGCCAGCAGTGAAAATAGAGCCGACCTGTACGTCTACGAGCAGTACTTC. Full variable domain (missing parts from reference TRBV2 and TRBJ2-7): EPEVTQTPSHQVTQMGQEVILRCVPISNHLYFYWYRQILGQKVEFLVSFYNNEISEKSEIFDDQFSVERPDGSNFTLKIRSTKLEDSAMYFCASSENRADLYVYEQYFGPGTRLTVT.